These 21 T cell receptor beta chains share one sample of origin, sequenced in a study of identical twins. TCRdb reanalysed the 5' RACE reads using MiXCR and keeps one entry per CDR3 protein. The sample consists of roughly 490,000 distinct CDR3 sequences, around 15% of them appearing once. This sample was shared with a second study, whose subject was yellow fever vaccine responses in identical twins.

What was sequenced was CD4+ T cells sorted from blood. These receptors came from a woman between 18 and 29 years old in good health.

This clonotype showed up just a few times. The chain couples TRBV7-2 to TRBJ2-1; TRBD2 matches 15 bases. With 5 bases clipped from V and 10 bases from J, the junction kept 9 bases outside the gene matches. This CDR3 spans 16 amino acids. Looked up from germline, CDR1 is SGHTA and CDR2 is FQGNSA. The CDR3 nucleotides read TGTGCCAGCAGCACCTGGACTAGCGGGAGGGAGGGGGAGCAGTTCTTC. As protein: CASSTWTSGREGEQFF. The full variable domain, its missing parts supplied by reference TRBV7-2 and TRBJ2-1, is GAGVSQSPSNKVTEKGKDVELRCDPISGHTALYWYRQSLGQGLEFLIYFQGNSAPDKSGLPSDRFSAERTGGSVSTLTIQRTQQEDSAVYLCASSTWTSGREGEQFFGPGTRLTVL.

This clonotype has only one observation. CDR3 loop: CASSLEGVGAKNIQYF. DNA of the CDR3: TGTGCCAGCAGCTTAGAAGGTGTGGGGGCCAAAAACATTCAGTACTTC. The rearrangement links TRBV7-8 to TRBJ2-4; no clear D gene. Germline V lookup: CDR1 SGHVS, CDR2 FQNEAQ. The CDR3 contains 16 residues. V shed 1 base and J shed 1 base, with 11 bases lying between them. The variable domain in full, with the rest retrieved from reference TRBV7-8 and TRBJ2-4, is GAGVSQSPRYKVAKRGQDVALRCDPISGHVSLFWYQQALGQGPEFLTYFQNEAQLDKSGLPSDRFFAERPEGSVSTLKIQRTQQEDSAVYLCASSLEGVGAKNIQYFGAGTRLSVL.

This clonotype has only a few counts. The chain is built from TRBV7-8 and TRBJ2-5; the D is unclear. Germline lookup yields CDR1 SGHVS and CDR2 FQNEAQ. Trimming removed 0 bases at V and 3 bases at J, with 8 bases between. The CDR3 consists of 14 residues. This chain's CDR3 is CASSLASGEETQYF. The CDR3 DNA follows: TGTGCCAGCAGCTTAGCGTCTGGGGAAGAGACCCAGTACTTC.

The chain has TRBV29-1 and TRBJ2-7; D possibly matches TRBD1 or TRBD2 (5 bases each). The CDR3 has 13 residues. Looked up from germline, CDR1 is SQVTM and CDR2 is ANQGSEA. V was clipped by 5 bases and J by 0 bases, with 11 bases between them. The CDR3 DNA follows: TGCAGCGTTCCCAGGGAGAGCTCCTACGAGCAGTACTTC. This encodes CSVPRESSYEQYF.

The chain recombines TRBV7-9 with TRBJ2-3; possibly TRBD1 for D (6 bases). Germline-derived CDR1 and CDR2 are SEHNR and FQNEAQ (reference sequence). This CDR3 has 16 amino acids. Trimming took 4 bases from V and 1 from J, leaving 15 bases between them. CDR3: CASSSLGAGGTDTQYF. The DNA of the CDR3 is TGTGCCAGCAGCTCCTTGGGGGCAGGGGGCACAGATACGCAGTATTTT.

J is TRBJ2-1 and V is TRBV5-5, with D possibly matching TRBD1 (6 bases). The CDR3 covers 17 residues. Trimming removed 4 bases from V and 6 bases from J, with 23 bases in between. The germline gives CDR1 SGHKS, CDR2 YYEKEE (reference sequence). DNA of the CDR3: TGTGCCAGCAGCGCCCTTCTGACAGGTTGGGGTCTCAATGAGCAGTTCTTC. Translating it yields CASSALLTGWGLNEQFF.

The CDR3 reads CASSPPTGGYEQYF. The DNA for the CDR3 is TGTGCCAGCTCACCACCCACAGGGGGCTACGAGCAGTACTTC. The V and J genes are TRBV18 and TRBJ2-7; TRBD1 agrees at 8 bases. Germline V CDR1 and CDR2: KGHSH, LQKENI. The CDR3 has 14 residues. J was trimmed by 3 bases and V by 0 bases; bases with no gene match: 1.

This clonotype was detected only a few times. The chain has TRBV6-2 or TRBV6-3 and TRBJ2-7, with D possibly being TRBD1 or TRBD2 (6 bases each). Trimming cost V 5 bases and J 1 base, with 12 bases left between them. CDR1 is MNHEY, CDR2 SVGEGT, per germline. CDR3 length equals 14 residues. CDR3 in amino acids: CASSRGTSSYEQYF. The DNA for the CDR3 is TGTGCCAGCAGTCGCGGGACATCGTCCTACGAGCAGTACTTC.

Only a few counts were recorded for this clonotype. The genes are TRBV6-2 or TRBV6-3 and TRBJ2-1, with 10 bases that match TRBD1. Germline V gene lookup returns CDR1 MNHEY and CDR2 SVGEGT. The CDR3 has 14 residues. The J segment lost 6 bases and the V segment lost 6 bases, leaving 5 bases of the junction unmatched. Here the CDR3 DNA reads TGTGCCAGCAGACCGGGACAGGGGCGCAATGAGCAGTTCTTC. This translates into CASRPGQGRNEQFF.

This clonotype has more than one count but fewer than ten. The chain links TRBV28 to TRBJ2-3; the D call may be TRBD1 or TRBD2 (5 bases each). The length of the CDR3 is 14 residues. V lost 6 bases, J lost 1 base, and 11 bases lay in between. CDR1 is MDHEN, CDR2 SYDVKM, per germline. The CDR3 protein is CASRGPLGTDTQYF. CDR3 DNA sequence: TGTGCCAGCAGGGGACCCCTTGGCACAGATACGCAGTATTTT.

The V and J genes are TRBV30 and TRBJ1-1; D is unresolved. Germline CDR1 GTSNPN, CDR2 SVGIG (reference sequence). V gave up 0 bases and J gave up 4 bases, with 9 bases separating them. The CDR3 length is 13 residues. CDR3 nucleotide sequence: TGTGCCTGGAGTGTAGCCTTGAGCACTGAAGCTTTCTTT. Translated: CAWSVALSTEAFF.

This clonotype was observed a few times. In nucleotides, the CDR3 is TGTGCCAGCAGCTTAGCTGTAAGGCCCCAAGGACTAAATGAGCAGTTCTTC. It yields the protein CASSLAVRPQGLNEQFF. The chain links TRBV7-9 to TRBJ2-1; tentatively, D is TRBD2 (6 bases). CDR1 is SEHNR and CDR2 is FQNEAQ in the germline V gene (reference sequence). V was clipped by 0 bases and J by 7 bases, with 19 bases between them. The CDR3 covers 17 residues.

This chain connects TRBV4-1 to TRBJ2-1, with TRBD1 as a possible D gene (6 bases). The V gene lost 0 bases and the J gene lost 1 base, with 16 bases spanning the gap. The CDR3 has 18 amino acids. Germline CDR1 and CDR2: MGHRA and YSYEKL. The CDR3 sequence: CASSQEVEGVSSYNEQFF. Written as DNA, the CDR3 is TGCGCCAGCAGCCAAGAGGTAGAGGGGGTATCATCCTACAATGAGCAGTTCTTC.

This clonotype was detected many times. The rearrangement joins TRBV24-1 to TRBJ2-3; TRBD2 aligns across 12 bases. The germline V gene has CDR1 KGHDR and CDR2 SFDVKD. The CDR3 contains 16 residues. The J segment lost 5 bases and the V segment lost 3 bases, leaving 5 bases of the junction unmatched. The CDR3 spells CATSDPTSGSGDTQYF. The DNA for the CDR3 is TGTGCCACCAGTGATCCGACTAGCGGGAGTGGAGATACGCAGTATTTT.

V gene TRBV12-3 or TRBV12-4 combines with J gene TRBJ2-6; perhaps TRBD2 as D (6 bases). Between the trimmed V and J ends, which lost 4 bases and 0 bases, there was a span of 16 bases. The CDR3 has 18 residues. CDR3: CASSSRTTLVSGANVLTF. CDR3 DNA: TGTGCCAGCAGTTCTCGGACTACCCTGGTCTCTGGGGCCAACGTCCTGACTTTC.

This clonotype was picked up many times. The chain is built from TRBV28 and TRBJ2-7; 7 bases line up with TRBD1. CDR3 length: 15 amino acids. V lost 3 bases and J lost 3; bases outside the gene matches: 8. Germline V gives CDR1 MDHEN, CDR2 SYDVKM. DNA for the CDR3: TGTGCCAGCAGTTTTATAGGGGGCGCGGGCTACGAGCAGTACTTC. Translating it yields CASSFIGGAGYEQYF.

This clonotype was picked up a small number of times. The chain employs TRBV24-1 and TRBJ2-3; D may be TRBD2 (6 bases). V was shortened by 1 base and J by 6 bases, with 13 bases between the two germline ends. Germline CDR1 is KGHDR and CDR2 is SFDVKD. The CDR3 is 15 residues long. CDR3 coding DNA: TGTGCCACCAGTGATTTCGGCAGGGAGGTCGATACGCAGTATTTT. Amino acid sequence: CATSDFGREVDTQYF.

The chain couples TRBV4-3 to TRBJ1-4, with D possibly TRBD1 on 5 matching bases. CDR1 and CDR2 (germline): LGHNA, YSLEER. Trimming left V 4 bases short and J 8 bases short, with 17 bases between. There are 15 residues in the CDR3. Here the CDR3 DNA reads TGCGCCAGCAGCCTTTCGGGGGACCTGGGCGAAAAACTGTTTTTT. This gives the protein CASSLSGDLGEKLFF.

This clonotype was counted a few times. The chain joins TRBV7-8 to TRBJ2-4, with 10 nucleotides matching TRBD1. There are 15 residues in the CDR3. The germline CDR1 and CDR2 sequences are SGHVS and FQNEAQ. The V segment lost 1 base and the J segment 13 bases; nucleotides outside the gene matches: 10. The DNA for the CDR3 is TGTGCCAGCAGCTTAGGGTCCGGACAGGGGGTCCTACAGTACTTC. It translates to CASSLGSGQGVLQYF.

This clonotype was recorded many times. The CDR3 bases are TGCAGTGCTAGTCGAGCGGGAACCCTCGGCGAGCAGTACTTC. It translates to CSASRAGTLGEQYF. J is TRBJ2-7 and V is TRBV20-1; 7 bases are shared with TRBD2. Germline trimming cut 3 bases from V and 6 bases from J; bases unmatched to any gene: 11. The CDR3 has 14 residues. CDR1 is DFQATT, CDR2 SNEGSKA, per germline (reference sequence).

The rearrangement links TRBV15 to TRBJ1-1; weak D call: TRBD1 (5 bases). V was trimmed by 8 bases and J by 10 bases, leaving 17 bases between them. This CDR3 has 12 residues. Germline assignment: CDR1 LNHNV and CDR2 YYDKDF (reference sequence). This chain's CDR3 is CATSAGGSVAFF. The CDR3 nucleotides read TGTGCCACCTCCGCGGGGGGGTCCGTAGCTTTCTTT.